This T cell receptor beta chain emerged from a study of T-cell reconstitution after alpha-beta-depleted transplantation in children. TCRbeta library preparation incorporated unique molecular identifiers. TCRdb processed the PCR reads anew with MiXCR; each CDR3 protein has one entry. There are 580,000 or so distinct CDR3 sequences in the sample; under 30% occur only once, and approximately 14% lies in the top ten. This clonotype originated in a boy less than two years old who had a stem cell transplant for acute myeloid leukemia, so the T cells may come from the graft donor. The source was PBMCs, mostly from graft donor cells, collected 360 days after TCRalphabeta/CD19-depleted stem cell transplant.

CDR3 loop: CASSNRGNEQFF. The CDR3 DNA follows: TGTGCCAGCAGTAACAGGGGTAATGAGCAGTTCTTC. The chain combines TRBV12-3 or TRBV12-4 with TRBJ2-1, with 7 bases aligning to TRBD1. V lost 5 bases, J lost 7 bases, and 2 bases stayed unmatched. This CDR3 comprises 12 residues.